This T cell receptor beta chain was documented in a study (dated by TCRdb to the mid-2010s). Background for the entire study: The research examined where HIV persistence comes from in people whose immune systems controlled HIV infection without treatment.

The protocol used for the library was 5' RACE. The run used an Illumina HiSeq 2000. TCRdb passed the public sequencing reads through fastp at Q25 and MiXCR, retaining productive beta sequences. Merged by CDR3 protein, the rows form single entries marked with the most common genes and DNA. For this sample there are about 560 distinct CDR3 sequences; 9.2% appear just once. The ten largest clones capture roughly a fifth of the sample. Relative to germline, V is 6 bases shorter and J is 0 bases shorter, with 20 bases between their ends. From cysteine to phenylalanine, the CDR3 is 17 amino acids long. Kept here is only the CDR3 DNA, which spans 51 bases and is read in frame from base 1. Taken from the germline V gene, the CDR1 and CDR2 loops are MDHEN and SYDVKM. This clonotype occurred a few times. It lacks a known antigen. Base qualities are missing; no much larger clone stands one base away.

The source is a male donor with HIV. Material for sequencing was central memory T cells from blood PBMCs. Interpreted using the paper, the cell subset or site label stands for: central memory CD4+ T cells. Rearrangement joined TRBV28 to TRBJ1-1; a confident D gene designation cannot be given. The DNA sequence is given as TGTGCCAGCAGCCAACCTTCCTTGCAGCTCATGAACACTGAAGCTTTCTTT. This encodes CASSQPSLQLMNTEAFF.